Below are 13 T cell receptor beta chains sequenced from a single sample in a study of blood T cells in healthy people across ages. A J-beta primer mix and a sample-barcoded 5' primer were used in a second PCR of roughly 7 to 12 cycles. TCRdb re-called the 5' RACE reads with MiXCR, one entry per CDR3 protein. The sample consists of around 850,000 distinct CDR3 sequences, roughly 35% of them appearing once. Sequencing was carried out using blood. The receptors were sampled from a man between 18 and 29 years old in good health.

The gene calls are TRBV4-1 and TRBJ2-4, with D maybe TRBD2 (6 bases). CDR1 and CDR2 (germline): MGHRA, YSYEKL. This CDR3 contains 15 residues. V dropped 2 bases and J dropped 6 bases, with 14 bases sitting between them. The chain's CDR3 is CASSQLGVGGNIQYF. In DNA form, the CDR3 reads TGCGCCAGCAGCCAACTCGGCGTCGGGGGAAACATTCAGTACTTC.

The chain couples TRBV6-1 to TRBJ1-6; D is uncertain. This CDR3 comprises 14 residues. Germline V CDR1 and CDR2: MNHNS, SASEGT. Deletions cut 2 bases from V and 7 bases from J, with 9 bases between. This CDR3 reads CASSESGLNSPLHF. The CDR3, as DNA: TGTGCCAGCAGTGAATCCGGCCTGAATTCACCCCTCCACTTT.

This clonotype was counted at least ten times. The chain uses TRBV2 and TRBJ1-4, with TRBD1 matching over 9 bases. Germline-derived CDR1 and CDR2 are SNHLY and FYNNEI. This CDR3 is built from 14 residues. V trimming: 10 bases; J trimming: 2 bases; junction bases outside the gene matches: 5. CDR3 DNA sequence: TGTGCCAACGGAGGACAGGGGACTAATGAAAAACTGTTTTTT. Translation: CANGGQGTNEKLFF.

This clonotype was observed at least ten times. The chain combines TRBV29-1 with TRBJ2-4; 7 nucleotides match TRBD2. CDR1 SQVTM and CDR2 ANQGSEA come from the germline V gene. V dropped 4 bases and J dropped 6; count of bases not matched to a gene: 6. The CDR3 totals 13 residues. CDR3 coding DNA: TGCAGCGTTGGCGGGGGTGGGGGAAACATTCAGTACTTC. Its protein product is CSVGGGGGNIQYF.

This CDR3 reads CASSLSGSGREHNEQFF. CDR3 DNA: TGTGCCAGCAGCTTAAGCGGATCTGGCAGGGAGCACAATGAGCAGTTCTTC. The rearrangement uses TRBV7-3 and TRBJ2-1; D assignment may be TRBD1 or TRBD2 (5 bases each). This CDR3 spans 17 amino acids. Trimming took off 1 base at V and 5 bases at J, with 18 bases between the two ends. In germline, CDR1 is SGHTA, CDR2 FQGTGA.

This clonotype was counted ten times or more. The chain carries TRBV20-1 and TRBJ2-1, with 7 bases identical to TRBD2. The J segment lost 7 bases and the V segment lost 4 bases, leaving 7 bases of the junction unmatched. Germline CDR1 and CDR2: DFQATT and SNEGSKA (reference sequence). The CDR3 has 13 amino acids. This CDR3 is CSATGTKGNEQFF. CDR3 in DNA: TGCAGTGCTACTGGGACTAAAGGGAATGAGCAGTTCTTC.

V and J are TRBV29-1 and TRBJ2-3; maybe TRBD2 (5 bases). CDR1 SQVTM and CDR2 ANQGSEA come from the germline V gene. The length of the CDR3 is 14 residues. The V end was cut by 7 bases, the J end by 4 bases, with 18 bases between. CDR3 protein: CSAATRIGPDTQYF. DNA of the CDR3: TGCAGCGCCGCTACTAGGATTGGGCCAGATACGCAGTATTTT.

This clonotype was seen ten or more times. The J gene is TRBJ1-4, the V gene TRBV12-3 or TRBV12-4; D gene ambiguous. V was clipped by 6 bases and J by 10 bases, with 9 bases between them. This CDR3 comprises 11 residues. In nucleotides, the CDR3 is TGTGCCAGCAGGCTCGAGGGAAAACTGTTTTTT. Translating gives CASRLEGKLFF.

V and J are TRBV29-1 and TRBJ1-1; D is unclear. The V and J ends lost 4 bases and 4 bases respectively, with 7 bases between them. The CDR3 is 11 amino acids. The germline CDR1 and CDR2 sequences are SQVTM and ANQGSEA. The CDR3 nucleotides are TGCAGCGTTGTAAGTGCCACTGAAGCTTTCTTT. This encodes CSVVSATEAFF.

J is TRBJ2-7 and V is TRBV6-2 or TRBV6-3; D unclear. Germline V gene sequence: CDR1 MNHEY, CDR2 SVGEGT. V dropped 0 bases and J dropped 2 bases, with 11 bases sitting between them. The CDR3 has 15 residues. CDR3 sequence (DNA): TGTGCCAGCAGTTACTCCCAAAAGGGTCCCTACGAGCAGTACTTC. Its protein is CASSYSQKGPYEQYF.

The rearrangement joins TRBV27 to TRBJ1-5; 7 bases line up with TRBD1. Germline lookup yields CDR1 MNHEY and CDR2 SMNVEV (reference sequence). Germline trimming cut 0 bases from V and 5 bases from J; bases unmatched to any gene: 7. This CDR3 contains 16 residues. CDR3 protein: CASSLSWQGEHQPQHF. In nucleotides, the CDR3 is TGTGCCAGCAGTTTATCGTGGCAGGGGGAACATCAGCCCCAGCATTTT.

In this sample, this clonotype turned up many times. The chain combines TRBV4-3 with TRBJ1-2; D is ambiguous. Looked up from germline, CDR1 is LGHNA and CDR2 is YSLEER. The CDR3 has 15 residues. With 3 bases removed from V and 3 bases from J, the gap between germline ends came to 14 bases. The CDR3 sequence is CASSHKVGGYYGYTF. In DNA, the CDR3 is TGCGCCAGCAGCCACAAAGTCGGAGGTTACTATGGCTACACCTTC.

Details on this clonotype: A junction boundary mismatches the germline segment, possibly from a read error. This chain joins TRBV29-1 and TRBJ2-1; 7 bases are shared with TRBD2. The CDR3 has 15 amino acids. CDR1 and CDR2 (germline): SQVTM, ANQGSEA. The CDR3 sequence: CSVERRGSSYDEQFF. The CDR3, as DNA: TGCAGCGTTGAAAGGCGGGGGAGCTCCTACGATGAGCAGTTCTTC.